The 16 T cell receptor beta chains in this list originate from one sample, sequenced in a study of control samples from healthy donors and cancer patients. Assay: immunoSEQ multiplex PCR; the TCRdb copy retains only in-frame clones and omits some. The sample lists some 150,000 clones, around 93% occurring once. Sequenced: blood. These receptors all come from a woman aged 55-75 years in good health.

The rearrangement links TRBV29-1 to TRBJ1-1; D possibly corresponds to TRBD1 (5 bases). CDR3 size: 12 residues. Trimming removed 4 bases from V and 1 base from J, with 7 bases in between. Looked up from germline, CDR1 is SQVTM and CDR2 is ANQGSEA. The CDR3 reads CSVARGNTEAFF. The CDR3 nucleotides are TGCAGCGTTGCAAGGGGGAACACTGAAGCTTTCTTT.

This sequence joins TRBV4-3 and TRBJ1-1; D is ambiguous. V was pared by 1 base and J by 2 bases, with 11 bases between. Germline loops: CDR1 LGHNA, CDR2 YSLEER. CDR3 length: 15 amino acids. In nucleotides, the CDR3 is TGCGCCAGCAGCCAAGCGGGGAGTGTAAACACTGAAGCTTTCTTT. Translated, it gives CASSQAGSVNTEAFF.

The V call is TRBV12-3 or TRBV12-4, the J call TRBJ2-3; D ambiguous. The CDR3 has 11 residues. The CDR3 protein is CADTAEDTQYF. In DNA, the CDR3 is TGTGCAGACACGGCGGAGGATACGCAGTATTTT.

The CDR3: CASSQAGELFF. The CDR3 region has the DNA TGTGCCAGCAGCCAGGCCGGGGAGCTGTTTTTT. The rearrangement joins TRBV14 to TRBJ2-2; D is uncertain. CDR1 is SGHDN and CDR2 is FVKESK in the germline V gene. V gave up 3 bases and J gave up 6 bases, with 2 bases separating them. There are 11 residues in the CDR3.

V gene TRBV6-2 or TRBV6-3 combines with J gene TRBJ2-3; a possible D gene is TRBD2 (5 bases). The length of the CDR3 is 12 residues. Trimming removed 4 bases from V and 10 bases from J, with 12 bases in between. The germline V gene encodes CDR1 MNHEY and CDR2 SVGEGT. In nucleotides, the CDR3 is TGTGCCAGCAGTTCCCTCCTGGAGGCGCAGTATTTT. Amino acids: CASSSLLEAQYF.

The chain joins TRBV7-2 to TRBJ2-1; a possible D gene is TRBD1 (6 bases). Deletions cut 5 bases from V and 0 bases from J, with 11 bases between. The CDR3 is made up of 15 amino acids. Germline V gene data show CDR1 as SGHTA and CDR2 as FQGNSA. CDR3 in amino acids: CASSEQGISYNEQFF. CDR3 DNA sequence: TGTGCCAGCAGCGAACAGGGTATCTCCTACAATGAGCAGTTCTTC. The full variable domain, rest sourced from reference TRBV7-2 and TRBJ2-1, is GAGVSQSPSNKVTEKGKDVELRCDPISGHTALYWYRQSLGQGLEFLIYFQGNSAPDKSGLPSDRFSAERTGGSVSTLTIQRTQQEDSAVYLCASSEQGISYNEQFFGPGTRLTVL.

V and J are TRBV6-2 or TRBV6-3 and TRBJ1-2; D is undetermined. The CDR3 has 14 residues. V shed 2 bases and J shed 7 bases, with 14 bases lying between them. Germline CDR1 is MNHEY and CDR2 is SVGEGT. The CDR3 DNA is TGTGCCAGCAGTTACCACCCCGAGGCCCTTGGCTACACCTTC. Amino acid sequence: CASSYHPEALGYTF.

The chain is built from TRBV7-2 and TRBJ1-1; D is ambiguous. Trimming stripped 1 base from V and 2 bases from J, with 17 bases between. Per germline, CDR1 SGHTA and CDR2 FQGNSA. The CDR3 sequence is 17 residues long. CDR3 in amino acids: CASSLETPARRNTEAFF. The CDR3 nucleotides read TGTGCCAGCAGCTTAGAGACCCCAGCACGTAGAAACACTGAAGCTTTCTTT. The complete variable domain, with remaining parts taken from reference TRBV7-2 and TRBJ1-1, reads GAGVSQSPSNKVTEKGKDVELRCDPISGHTALYWYRQSLGQGLEFLIYFQGNSAPDKSGLPSDRFSAERTGGSVSTLTIQRTQQEDSAVYLCASSLETPARRNTEAFFGQGTRLTVV.

The V gene is TRBV18, the J gene TRBJ2-1; 11 bases align to TRBD1. The germline V gene encodes CDR1 KGHSH and CDR2 LQKENI. After removal of 3 bases from V and 4 bases from J, the junction contained 2 bases not matched to a gene. There are 15 residues in the CDR3. The CDR3 sequence is CASSPRDRGYNEQFF. The CDR3 coding sequence is TGTGCCAGCTCACCCCGGGACAGGGGGTACAATGAGCAGTTCTTC.

The chain joins TRBV7-2 to TRBJ2-7, with TRBD2 as a possible D gene (6 bases). CDR1 is SGHTA, CDR2 FQGNSA, per germline. This CDR3 region has 15 residues. The V end lost 5 bases, the J end lost 3 bases, and 17 bases lay between the germline ends. In nucleotides, the CDR3 is TGTGCCAGCAGCCCTCGGGGCGGGGCGGGCTACGAGCAGTACTTC. This encodes CASSPRGGAGYEQYF. Full variable domain (outside the CDR3, taken from reference TRBV7-2 and TRBJ2-7): GAGVSQSPSNKVTEKGKDVELRCDPISGHTALYWYRQSLGQGLEFLIYFQGNSAPDKSGLPSDRFSAERTGGSVSTLTIQRTQQEDSAVYLCASSPRGGAGYEQYFGPGTRLTVT.

In its sample, this clone was seen once. Within the sample, other DNA sequences also encode this same CDR3. This chain links TRBV6-5 with TRBJ1-5; TRBD1 is a possible D gene (5 bases). The CDR3 runs 14 residues. The germline gives CDR1 MNHEY, CDR2 SVGAGI. V was clipped by 0 bases and J by 4 bases, with 7 bases between them. The CDR3 region is CASSYSGGNQPQHF. The CDR3 nucleotides are TGTGCCAGCAGTTACTCGGGGGGAAATCAGCCCCAGCATTTT.

The J gene is TRBJ2-5, the V gene TRBV6-5, with D hard to call. Trimming cost V 10 bases and J 4 bases, with 10 bases left between them. Germline assignment: CDR1 MNHEY and CDR2 SVGAGI. CDR3 length equals 11 residues. The CDR3 loop is CATSFGETQYF. CDR3 coding DNA: TGTGCCACCTCTTTCGGAGAGACCCAGTACTTC.

J is TRBJ2-7 and V is TRBV2; 7 bases fit TRBD1. CDR3 length: 13 amino acids. The germline V gene encodes CDR1 SNHLY and CDR2 FYNNEI. V trimming: 7 bases; J trimming: 4 bases; junction bases outside the gene matches: 7. For the CDR3, the DNA is TGTGCCAGCACGGGACAGCTATCTTACGAGCAGTACTTC. It translates to CASTGQLSYEQYF.

The chain employs TRBV10-3 and TRBJ2-2; 7 bases map to TRBD1. CDR1 is ENHRY and CDR2 is SYGVKD in the germline V gene. This CDR3 spans 16 amino acids. The V gene end was trimmed by 6 bases and the J gene end by 0 bases; junction bases not matched to a gene: 7. Written as DNA, the CDR3 is TGTGCCATCAGGAAAGGGACAGAGTCGAACACCGGGGAGCTGTTTTTT. As protein: CAIRKGTESNTGELFF.

The chain links TRBV20-1 to TRBJ2-7, with a possible D match to TRBD1 (5 bases). Trimming cost V 4 bases and J 6 bases, with 10 bases left between them. This CDR3 comprises 11 residues. Germline V gene data show CDR1 as DFQATT and CDR2 as SNEGSKA (reference sequence). The CDR3 nucleotides are TGCAGTGCTACAGGGTCTTTCGAGCAGTACTTC. This gives the protein CSATGSFEQYF.

This chain joins TRBV2 and TRBJ1-2, with no clear D. The V end lost 4 bases, the J end lost 2 bases, and 8 bases lay between the germline ends. The CDR3 runs 13 residues. The germline V gene encodes CDR1 SNHLY and CDR2 FYNNEI. In DNA form, the CDR3 reads TGTGCCAGCAGTGGGACGTTCAACTATGGCTACACCTTC. Its protein product is CASSGTFNYGYTF. Drawing the rest from reference TRBV2 and TRBJ1-2, the complete variable domain is EPEVTQTPSHQVTQMGQEVILRCVPISNHLYFYWYRQILGQKVEFLVSFYNNEISEKSEIFDDQFSVERPDGSNFTLKIRSTKLEDSAMYFCASSGTFNYGYTFGSGTRLTVV.